This T cell receptor beta chain emerged from a study of PD-L1 blockade in urothelial cancer. Trimming removed 5 bases from V and 0 bases from J, with 14 bases in between. This CDR3 is built from 15 residues. Germline CDR1 and CDR2: SGDLS and YYNGEE. Synthetically made TCR analog templates were put into each PCR as spikes. Measured with immunoSEQ multiplex PCR; TCRdb has only the in-frame clones, and not every one. This table has approximately 93,000 clones, roughly 80% appearing once. The time point: peripheral blood 6 weeks after treatment start. The chain combines TRBV9 with TRBJ1-2; possible D gene TRBD1, 5 bases. The sequencing here drew on PBMCs, taken around atezolizumab (anti-PD-L1) treatment. The origin of this receptor is a man aged 65-85 years with urothelial cancer. CDR3 residues: CASRARQSPNYGYTF. The DNA for the CDR3 is TGTGCCAGCAGAGCAAGACAGAGCCCTAACTATGGCTACACCTTC. Based on the CDR3 plus reference TRBV9 and TRBJ1-2, the full variable domain is DSGVTQTPKHLITATGQRVTLRCSPRSGDLSVYWYQQSLDQGLQFLIQYYNGEERAKGNILERFSAQQFPDLHSELNLSSLELGDSALYFCASRARQSPNYGYTFGSGTRLTVV.